This T cell receptor (beta chain) was sequenced in a study of T cell responses to AZD1222 COVID-19 vaccine. CDR1 and CDR2 from the germline V gene are LNHDA and SQIVND (reference sequence). The CDR3 loop spans 15 amino acids. Trimming shortened V by 3 bases and J by 3 bases, and 11 bases separated the two germline ends. Assay used: immunoSEQ multiplex PCR; TCRdb lists only in-frame clones, some missing. This sample has about 70,000 clones, with 83% found just once. The clonotype originates from an adult who received the AZD1222 COVID-19 vaccine. V is TRBV19 and J is TRBJ2-2, with D maybe TRBD1 (6 bases). The sequences come from peripheral blood, collected 28 days after the second AZD1222 dose. The CDR3 sequence is CASSIDRWDTGELFF. CDR3 coding DNA: TGTGCCAGTAGTATTGACAGGTGGGACACCGGGGAGCTGTTTTTT.